The rows below give T cell receptor beta chains drawn from one sample of a study of blood T cell repertoires in COVID-19. Clones were read by immunoSEQ multiplex PCR, and TCRdb kept only the in-frame ones, dropping some. The table lists just over 75,000 clones, approximately 90% of them singletons. Specimen: peripheral blood. These receptors all stem from a woman older than 75 with active or convalescent COVID-19. CDR3s include the opening cysteine and the closing phenylalanine or tryptophan. A D gene is named only where the DNA matches it firmly. Expanded clones are given a class, and other clones once, few, many or no size at all.

D gene: -
clone size: -
V gene: TRBV19
J gene: TRBJ1-4
CDR3 protein: CASSIAQRGGEKLFF
CDR3 DNA: TGTGCCAGTAGTATTGCCCAAAGGGGAGGGGAAAAACTGTTTTTT

D gene: TRBD1
clone size: -
V gene: TRBV28
J gene: TRBJ1-1
CDR3 protein: CASSFSTTGAAFF
CDR3 DNA: TGTGCCAGCAGTTTCTCAACGACAGGGGCGGCTTTCTTT

D gene: -
clone size: few
V gene: TRBV11-2
J gene: TRBJ2-5
CDR3 protein: CASSSSGLETQYF
CDR3 DNA: TGTGCCAGCAGCTCCTCTGGACTAGAGACCCAGTACTTC

D gene: TRBD1
clone size: -
V gene: TRBV3-1/TRBV3-2
J gene: TRBJ2-7
CDR3 protein: CASSYRDRAYF
CDR3 DNA: TGTGCCAGCAGCTACCGGGACAGGGCTTACTTC

D gene: TRBD1
clone size: -
V gene: TRBV19
J gene: TRBJ2-2
CDR3 protein: CASSIGTGGLGELFF
CDR3 DNA: TGTGCCAGTAGTATAGGGACAGGGGGCCTCGGGGAGCTGTTTTTT

D gene: -
clone size: -
V gene: TRBV30
J gene: TRBJ2-1
CDR3 protein: CAWSPWVAAISYNEQFF
CDR3 DNA: TGTGCCTGGAGTCCCTGGGTAGCGGCAATCTCCTACAATGAGCAGTTCTTC

D gene: TRBD1
clone size: -
V gene: TRBV11-3
J gene: TRBJ2-1
CDR3 protein: CASSARGQGAITSYNEQFF
CDR3 DNA: TGTGCCAGCAGCGCACGGGGACAGGGGGCCATTACCTCCTACAATGAGCAGTTCTTC

D gene: TRBD1
clone size: -
V gene: TRBV24-1
J gene: TRBJ2-1
CDR3 protein: CATSDLTGGNEQFF
CDR3 DNA: TGTGCCACCAGTGATTTAACAGGGGGCAATGAGCAGTTCTTC

D gene: TRBD1
clone size: -
V gene: TRBV20-1
J gene: TRBJ1-5
CDR3 protein: CSASAGTGSNQPQHF
CDR3 DNA: TGCAGTGCTAGTGCCGGGACAGGGAGCAATCAGCCCCAGCATTTT

D gene: -
clone size: -
V gene: TRBV24-1
J gene: TRBJ1-2
CDR3 protein: CATSDFGQLNYGYTF
CDR3 DNA: TGTGCCACCAGTGATTTCGGACAGCTTAACTATGGCTACACCTTC

D gene: TRBD1
clone size: once
V gene: TRBV9
J gene: TRBJ2-7
CDR3 protein: CASSPGTGPYEQYF
CDR3 DNA: TGTGCCAGCAGCCCAGGGACAGGGCCCTACGAGCAGTACTTC

D gene: -
clone size: -
V gene: TRBV2
J gene: TRBJ1-2
CDR3 protein: CASSEGAARYGYTF
CDR3 DNA: TGTGCCAGCAGTGAGGGGGCAGCCCGTTATGGCTACACCTTC

D gene: TRBD2
clone size: -
V gene: TRBV7-8
J gene: TRBJ2-7
CDR3 protein: CASSLAGGPYEQYF
CDR3 DNA: TGTGCCAGCAGCTTAGCGGGAGGGCCGTACGAGCAGTACTTC

D gene: -
clone size: once
V gene: TRBV5-1
J gene: TRBJ1-2
CDR3 protein: CASSLDVGATGGYTF
CDR3 DNA: TGCGCCAGCAGCTTGGACGTCGGCGCCACGGGGGGCTACACCTTC

D gene: TRBD1
clone size: -
V gene: TRBV28
J gene: TRBJ1-3
CDR3 protein: CASNSGTGYYTIYF
CDR3 DNA: TGTGCCAGTAATTCCGGGACAGGGTATTACACCATATATTTT

D gene: -
clone size: -
V gene: TRBV30
J gene: TRBJ2-7
CDR3 protein: CAWSGGEQYF
CDR3 DNA: TGTGCCTGGAGCGGGGGCGAGCAGTACTTC

D gene: -
clone size: -
V gene: TRBV28
J gene: TRBJ1-2
CDR3 protein: CASSYPRGGYTF
CDR3 DNA: TGTGCCAGCAGCTATCCACGGGGAGGCTACACCTTC

D gene: TRBD1
clone size: -
V gene: TRBV27
J gene: TRBJ1-2
CDR3 protein: CATSRGTANYGYTF
CDR3 DNA: TGTGCCACCTCAAGGGGGACAGCTAACTATGGCTACACCTTC

D gene: -
clone size: once
V gene: TRBV7-8
J gene: TRBJ2-3
CDR3 protein: CASSLPLGTDTQYF
CDR3 DNA: TGTGCCAGCAGCTTACCCCTCGGCACAGATACGCAGTATTTT

D gene: TRBD2
clone size: once
V gene: TRBV5-1
J gene: TRBJ2-3
CDR3 protein: CASRRSGSDTDTQYF
CDR3 DNA: TGCGCCAGCAGGCGTAGCGGGAGTGATACAGATACGCAGTATTTT

D gene: -
clone size: -
V gene: TRBV4-1
J gene: TRBJ2-5
CDR3 protein: CASSQEGRTAQYF
CDR3 DNA: TGCGCCAGCAGCCAAGAAGGTCGGACAGCCCAGTACTTC

D gene: TRBD1
clone size: -
V gene: TRBV6-5
J gene: TRBJ1-3
CDR3 protein: CASKAQGANVNTIYF
CDR3 DNA: TGTGCCAGCAAGGCGCAGGGGGCCAATGTAAACACCATATATTTT

D gene: TRBD1
clone size: -
V gene: TRBV18
J gene: TRBJ1-6
CDR3 protein: CASSPGQGGNSPLHF
CDR3 DNA: TGTGCCAGCTCACCTGGACAGGGGGGAAATTCACCCCTCCACTTT

D gene: -
clone size: once
V gene: TRBV9
J gene: TRBJ2-3
CDR3 protein: CASSVGLELTDTQYF
CDR3 DNA: TGTGCCAGCAGCGTAGGCCTAGAGCTAACGGATACGCAGTATTTT

D gene: -
clone size: -
V gene: TRBV4-3
J gene: TRBJ2-7
CDR3 protein: CASSTLGGEQYF
CDR3 DNA: TGCGCCAGCAGCACCCTAGGCGGGGAGCAGTACTTC

D gene: -
clone size: -
V gene: TRBV5-4
J gene: TRBJ1-2
CDR3 protein: CASSLDPGPYGYTF
CDR3 DNA: TGTGCCAGCAGTCTGGACCCAGGGCCCTATGGCTACACCTTC

D gene: -
clone size: -
V gene: TRBV5-6
J gene: TRBJ2-3
CDR3 protein: CASSLGPTEDTQYF
CDR3 DNA: TGTGCCAGCAGCTTGGGCCCGACTGAAGATACGCAGTATTTT

D gene: -
clone size: -
V gene: TRBV4-1
J gene: TRBJ1-1
CDR3 protein: CASSQESRGTEAFF
CDR3 DNA: TGCGCCAGCAGCCAAGAATCCCGAGGCACTGAAGCTTTCTTT

D gene: TRBD1
clone size: few
V gene: TRBV5-6
J gene: TRBJ2-2
CDR3 protein: CASSLDRGRFIAGELFF
CDR3 DNA: TGTGCCAGCAGCTTGGACAGGGGACGGTTCATCGCCGGGGAGCTGTTTTTT

D gene: -
clone size: -
V gene: TRBV30
J gene: TRBJ1-3
CDR3 protein: CAWSVQGWNTIYF
CDR3 DNA: TGTGCCTGGAGTGTACAGGGTTGGAACACCATATATTTT

D gene: TRBD1
clone size: few
V gene: TRBV9
J gene: TRBJ2-1
CDR3 protein: CASSVSGTGYNEQFF
CDR3 DNA: TGTGCCAGCAGCGTATCCGGGACAGGGTACAATGAGCAGTTCTTC

D gene: TRBD2
clone size: -
V gene: TRBV29-1
J gene: TRBJ2-1
CDR3 protein: CSVDRTSGTHPPRGLNEQFF
CDR3 DNA: TGCAGCGTTGATCGGACTAGCGGTACACATCCTCCGAGGGGTCTCAATGAGCAGTTCTTC

D gene: -
clone size: -
V gene: TRBV29-1
J gene: TRBJ2-7
CDR3 protein: CSVEGRGTYEQYF
CDR3 DNA: TGCAGCGTTGAGGGCAGGGGAACTTACGAGCAGTACTTC

D gene: -
clone size: -
V gene: TRBV10-3
J gene: TRBJ2-7
CDR3 protein: CAISRELFYEQYF
CDR3 DNA: TGTGCCATCAGTCGAGAGCTATTCTACGAGCAGTACTTC

D gene: -
clone size: -
V gene: TRBV7-9
J gene: TRBJ1-4
CDR3 protein: CASSRGQLATNEKLFF
CDR3 DNA: TGTGCCAGCAGCCGAGGACAGCTTGCAACTAATGAAAAACTGTTTTTT

D gene: -
clone size: -
V gene: TRBV29-1
J gene: TRBJ2-1
CDR3 protein: CSWRSYNEQFF
CDR3 DNA: TGCAGCTGGCGGTCCTACAATGAGCAGTTCTTC

D gene: TRBD2
clone size: -
V gene: TRBV18
J gene: TRBJ2-6
CDR3 protein: CASSAGLAGVLAGANVLTF
CDR3 DNA: TGTGCCAGCTCCGCCGGGCTAGCGGGAGTTCTGGCTGGGGCCAACGTCCTGACTTTC

D gene: -
clone size: -
V gene: TRBV25-1
J gene: TRBJ1-2
CDR3 protein: CASRSSNYGYTF
CDR3 DNA: TGTGCCAGCAGGTCGAGTAACTATGGCTACACCTTC

D gene: -
clone size: -
V gene: TRBV29-1
J gene: TRBJ2-7
CDR3 protein: CSVEDQQDPYEQYF
CDR3 DNA: TGCAGCGTTGAAGATCAACAGGACCCCTACGAGCAGTACTTC

D gene: TRBD1
clone size: -
V gene: TRBV4-3
J gene: TRBJ1-6
CDR3 protein: CASSQGMTGGSNNSPLHF
CDR3 DNA: TGCGCCAGCAGCCAAGGCATGACAGGGGGCTCAAATAATTCACCCCTCCACTTT

D gene: -
clone size: -
V gene: TRBV18
J gene: TRBJ1-2
CDR3 protein: CASSQDTPSGYGYTF
CDR3 DNA: TGTGCCAGCTCCCAAGACACTCCCTCTGGCTATGGCTACACCTTC

D gene: TRBD2
clone size: -
V gene: TRBV3-1/TRBV3-2
J gene: TRBJ2-3
CDR3 protein: CASSQGGLALTKDTQYF
CDR3 DNA: TGTGCCAGCAGCCAAGGGGGACTAGCCCTTACCAAAGATACGCAGTATTTT

D gene: TRBD2
clone size: -
V gene: TRBV2
J gene: TRBJ2-4
CDR3 protein: CASSVSGSAKNIQYF
CDR3 DNA: TGTGCCAGCAGTGTTAGCGGGAGTGCCAAAAACATTCAGTACTTC

D gene: TRBD2
clone size: -
V gene: TRBV7-9
J gene: TRBJ2-1
CDR3 protein: CASSTTLAGDPNEQFF
CDR3 DNA: TGTGCCAGCAGCACCACCCTAGCGGGAGATCCCAATGAGCAGTTCTTC

D gene: TRBD1
clone size: -
V gene: TRBV7-2
J gene: TRBJ2-5
CDR3 protein: CASSQDRGRETQYF
CDR3 DNA: TGTGCCAGCAGCCAGGACAGGGGGCGGGAGACCCAGTACTTC

D gene: TRBD1
clone size: once
V gene: TRBV7-2
J gene: TRBJ2-3
CDR3 protein: CASSLNRGLGDTQYF
CDR3 DNA: TGTGCCAGCAGCCTTAACAGGGGTCTCGGAGATACGCAGTATTTT

D gene: -
clone size: -
V gene: TRBV2
J gene: TRBJ2-7
CDR3 protein: CASRDLGLGSYEQYF
CDR3 DNA: TGTGCCAGCAGGGACCTAGGACTGGGCTCCTACGAGCAGTACTTC

D gene: -
clone size: -
V gene: TRBV5-6
J gene: TRBJ2-7
CDR3 protein: CASSYLTGYEQYF
CDR3 DNA: TGTGCCAGCAGCTATCTGACAGGCTACGAGCAGTACTTC

D gene: -
clone size: -
V gene: TRBV18
J gene: TRBJ1-3
CDR3 protein: CASSLDRPSGNTIYF
CDR3 DNA: TGTGCCAGCTCGCTGGACAGACCTTCTGGAAACACCATATATTTT

D gene: -
clone size: -
V gene: TRBV5-4
J gene: TRBJ1-6
CDR3 protein: CASSPFRDSPLHF
CDR3 DNA: TGTGCCAGCAGCCCATTCAGGGATTCACCCCTCCACTTT

D gene: TRBD1
clone size: -
V gene: TRBV19
J gene: TRBJ2-1
CDR3 protein: CASSTQTGRVEQFF
CDR3 DNA: TGTGCCAGTAGTACTCAGACAGGGCGGGTTGAGCAGTTCTTC

D gene: TRBD1
clone size: -
V gene: TRBV2
J gene: TRBJ2-7
CDR3 protein: CASSTGQGETYEQYF
CDR3 DNA: TGTGCCAGCAGTACCGGACAGGGGGAGACCTACGAGCAGTACTTC